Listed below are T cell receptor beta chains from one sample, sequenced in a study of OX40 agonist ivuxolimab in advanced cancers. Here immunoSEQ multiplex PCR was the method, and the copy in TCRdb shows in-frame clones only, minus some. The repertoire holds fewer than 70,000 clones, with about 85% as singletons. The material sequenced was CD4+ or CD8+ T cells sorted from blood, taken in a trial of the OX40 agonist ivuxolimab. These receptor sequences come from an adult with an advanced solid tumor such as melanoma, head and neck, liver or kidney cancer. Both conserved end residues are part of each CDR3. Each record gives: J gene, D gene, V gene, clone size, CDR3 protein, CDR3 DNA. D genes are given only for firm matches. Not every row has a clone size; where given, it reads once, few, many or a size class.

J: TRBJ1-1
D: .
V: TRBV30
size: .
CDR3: CAWSVRGGRSKSAFF
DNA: TGTGCCTGGAGTGTACGGGGAGGGAGGTCAAAATCGGCTTTCTTT

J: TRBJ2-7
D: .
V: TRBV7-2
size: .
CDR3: CASSPSMGIPYEQYF
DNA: TGTGCCAGCAGCCCGTCAATGGGTATACCCTACGAGCAGTACTTC

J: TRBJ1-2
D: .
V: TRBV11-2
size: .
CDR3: CASSLEGSGYTF
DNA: TGTGCCAGCAGCTTGGAGGGGTCTGGCTACACCTTC

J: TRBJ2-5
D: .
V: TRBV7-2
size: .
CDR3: CASSLGQQETQYF
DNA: TGTGCCAGCAGCTTAGGGCAGCAAGAGACCCAGTACTTC

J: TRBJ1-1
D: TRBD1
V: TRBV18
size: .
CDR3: CASSPITGGANTEAFF
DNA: TGTGCCAGCTCACCGATTACAGGGGGCGCGAACACTGAAGCTTTCTTT

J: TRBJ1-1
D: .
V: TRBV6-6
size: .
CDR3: CASSYGGGPAEAFF
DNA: TGTGCCAGCAGTTACGGGGGGGGACCGGCTGAAGCTTTCTTT

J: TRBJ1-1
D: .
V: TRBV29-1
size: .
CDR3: CSADLVEAFF
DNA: TGCAGCGCCGACCTAGTAGAAGCTTTCTTT

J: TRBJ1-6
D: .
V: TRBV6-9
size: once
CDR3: CASSRDGSLYSPLHF
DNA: TGTGCCAGCAGTCGGGACGGTTCGCTTTATTCACCCCTCCACTTT

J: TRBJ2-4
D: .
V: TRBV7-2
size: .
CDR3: CASSLGGGDIQYF
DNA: TGTGCCAGCAGCTTAGGTGGGGGTGACATTCAGTACTTC

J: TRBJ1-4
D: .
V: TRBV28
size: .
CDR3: CASSLYIGSGSANEKLFF
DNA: TGTGCCAGCAGTTTATACATTGGATCGGGGTCAGCTAATGAAAAACTGTTTTTT

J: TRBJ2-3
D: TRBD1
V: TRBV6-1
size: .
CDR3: CASSGQGRDTDTQYF
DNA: TGTGCCAGCAGTGGACAGGGTCGTGACACAGATACGCAGTATTTT

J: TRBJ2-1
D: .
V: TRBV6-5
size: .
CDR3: CASSTRTRSQPQFF
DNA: TGTGCCAGCAGTACTCGGACCAGGTCCCAGCCCCAGTTCTTC

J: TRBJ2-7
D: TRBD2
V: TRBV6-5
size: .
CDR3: CASSPTSGGRHEQYF
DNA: TGTGCCAGCAGTCCAACTAGCGGGGGCCGACACGAGCAGTACTTC

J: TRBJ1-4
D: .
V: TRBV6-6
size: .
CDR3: CATGGPANEKLFF
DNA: TGTGCCACCGGGGGGCCAGCTAATGAAAAACTGTTTTTT

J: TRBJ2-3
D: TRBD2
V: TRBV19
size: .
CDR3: CASSTSGGVRDTQYF
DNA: TGTGCCAGTAGTACAAGCGGGGGGGTTCGAGATACGCAGTATTTT

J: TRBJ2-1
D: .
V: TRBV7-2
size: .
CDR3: CASSPTGGEYNEQFF
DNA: TGTGCCAGCAGCCCTACTGGCGGGGAGTACAATGAGCAGTTCTTC

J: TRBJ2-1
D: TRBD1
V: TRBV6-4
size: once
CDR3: CASSDMGTGLQFF
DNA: TGTGCCAGCAGTGACATGGGGACAGGTCTGCAGTTCTTC

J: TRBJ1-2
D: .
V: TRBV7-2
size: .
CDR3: CASSFSGTSNYGYTF
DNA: TGTGCCAGCAGCTTCTCCGGGACCTCGAACTATGGCTACACCTTC

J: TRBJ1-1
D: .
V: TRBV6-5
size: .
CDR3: CASSPRSQAFF
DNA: TGTGCCAGCAGTCCCCGCAGTCAGGCTTTCTTT

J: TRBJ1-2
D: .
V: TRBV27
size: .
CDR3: CASRGGGAGYGYTF
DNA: TGTGCCAGCAGGGGTGGGGGCGCAGGGTATGGCTACACCTTC

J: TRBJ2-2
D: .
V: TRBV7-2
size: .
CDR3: CASSPSGVNTGELFF
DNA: TGTGCCAGCAGCCCGAGTGGGGTTAACACCGGGGAGCTGTTTTTT

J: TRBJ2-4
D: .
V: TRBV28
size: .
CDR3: CASSYGNIQYF
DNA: TGTGCCAGCAGTTACGGAAACATTCAGTACTTC

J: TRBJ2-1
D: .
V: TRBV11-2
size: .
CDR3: CASSYTDRDNEQFF
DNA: TGTGCCAGCAGCTATACTGACAGAGACAATGAGCAGTTCTTC

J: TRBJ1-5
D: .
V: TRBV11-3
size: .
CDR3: CASSLVPRARNQPQHF
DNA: TGTGCCAGCAGCTTAGTCCCCAGAGCGCGCAATCAGCCCCAGCATTTT

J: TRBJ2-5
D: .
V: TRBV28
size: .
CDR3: CASSFRASQETQYF
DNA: TGTGCCAGCAGTTTTCGTGCTAGCCAAGAGACCCAGTACTTC